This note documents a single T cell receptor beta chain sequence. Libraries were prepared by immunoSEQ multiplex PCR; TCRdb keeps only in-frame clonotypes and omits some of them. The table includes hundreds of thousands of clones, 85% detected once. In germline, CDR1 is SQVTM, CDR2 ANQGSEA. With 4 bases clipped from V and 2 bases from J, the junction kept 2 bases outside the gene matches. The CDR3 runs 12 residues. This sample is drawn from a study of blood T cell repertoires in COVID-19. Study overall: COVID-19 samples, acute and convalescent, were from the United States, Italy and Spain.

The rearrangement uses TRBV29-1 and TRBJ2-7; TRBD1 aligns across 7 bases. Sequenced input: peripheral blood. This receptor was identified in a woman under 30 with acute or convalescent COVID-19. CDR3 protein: CSVGTGPYEQYF. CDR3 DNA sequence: TGCAGCGTTGGGACAGGTCCCTACGAGCAGTACTTC.